Sequencing of this T cell receptor beta chain was carried out in a study of T cells in Graves' hyperthyroidism and ophthalmopathy. Findings of the study overall: Model-based prediction identified ophthalmopathy a median around 6.5 months prior to its onset.

The authors deemed Graves' hyperthyroidism stable absent ophthalmopathy progression within 18 months. This clonotype turned up a few times. Its antigen is undetermined. Template material for amplifying TCR beta CDR3 regions consisted of RNA transcripts. TCR CDR3 regions were first amplified by RT-PCR with HTBI primers. TCRdb re-called the multiplex PCR reads through MiXCR, storing one row per CDR3 protein. The sample holds hundreds of thousands of distinct CDR3 sequences, more than 30% seen once. Trimming removed 5 bases at V and 5 bases at J, with 19 bases between. Germline CDR1 is DFQATT and CDR2 is SNEGSKA (reference sequence). There are 14 residues in the CDR3.

V gene TRBV20-1 combines with J gene TRBJ2-7; weak D call: TRBD1 (8 bases). Sample: blood. The TCR sequence derives from a man between 18 and 35 years old with Graves' hyperthyroidism. CDR3 sequence: CSAFDRGGPNEQYF. The CDR3 nucleotides are TGCAGTGCTTTCGACAGGGGAGGGCCAAACGAGCAGTACTTC.